Listed here is a single T cell receptor (beta chain). This sample is drawn from a study of CD8 T cells in Susac syndrome. CDR1 and CDR2 from the germline V gene are MNHEY and SVGAGI. This CDR3 comprises 17 residues. V gave up 0 bases and J gave up 4 bases, with 18 bases separating them. When the RNA was reverse transcribed, random hexamers were used with an input of about 0.45 to 1 ug. By means of immunoSEQ multiplex PCR, TCR beta CDR3 spanning 54 Vbeta and 13 Jbeta underwent amplification. TCRdb used MiXCR to reprocess the immunoSEQ multiplex PCR reads, holding one entry per CDR3 protein. The table has some 450,000 distinct CDR3 sequences, 85% to 90% seen once. CD8+ and CD4+ T cells were negatively isolated; TEMRA cells were FACS-enriched.

This TCR derives from a human donor with multiple sclerosis. This chain joins TRBV6-5 and TRBJ1-1, with a weak D call TRBD1 (5 bases). Material: CD8+ T cells from PBMCs. The CDR3 region has the DNA TGTGCCAGCAGTTACTCGAACCCCGGGGCGATGGCCACTGAAGCTTTCTTT. Amino acid sequence: CASSYSNPGAMATEAFF.